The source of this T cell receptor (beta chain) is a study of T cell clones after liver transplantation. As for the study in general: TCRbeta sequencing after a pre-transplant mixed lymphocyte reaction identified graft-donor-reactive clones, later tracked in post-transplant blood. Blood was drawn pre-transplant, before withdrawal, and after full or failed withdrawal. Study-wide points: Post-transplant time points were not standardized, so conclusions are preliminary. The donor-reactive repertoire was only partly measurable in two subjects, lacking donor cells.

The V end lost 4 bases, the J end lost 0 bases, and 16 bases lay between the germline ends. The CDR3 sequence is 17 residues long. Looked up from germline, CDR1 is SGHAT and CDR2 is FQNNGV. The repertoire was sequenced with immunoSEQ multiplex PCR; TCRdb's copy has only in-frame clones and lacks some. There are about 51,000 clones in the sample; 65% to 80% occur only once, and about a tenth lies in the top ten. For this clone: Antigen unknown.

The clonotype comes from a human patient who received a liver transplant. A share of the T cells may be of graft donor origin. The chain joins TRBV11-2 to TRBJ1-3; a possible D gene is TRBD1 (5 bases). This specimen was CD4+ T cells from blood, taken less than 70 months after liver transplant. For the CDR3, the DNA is TGTGCCAGCAGCTATAGGGGTCAGCGCCTCTCTGGAAACACCATATATTTT. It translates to CASSYRGQRLSGNTIYF.